Listed below are T cell receptor beta chains from one sample, sequenced in a study of low-dose radiotherapy and immunotherapy resistance in tumors. MiXCR, run by TCRdb on the reads, gives a single entry per CDR3 protein. This table has 45,000 or so distinct CDR3 sequences, less than 30% appearing once. Sequenced here: PBMCs, sampled after low-dose radiotherapy plus immunotherapy. The receptor set was obtained from a male donor with prostate cancer. CDR3s include the opening cysteine and the closing phenylalanine or tryptophan. D genes are given only for firm matches. A clone size is listed for some rows: how often the clone was seen (once, few, many), or a class if it is expanded.

clone_size: many
d_call: .
j_call: TRBJ1-6
v_call: TRBV10-3
cdr3_aa: CAISDRNSPLHF
cdr3_nt: TGTGCCATCAGCGACAGGAATTCACCCCTCCACTTT

clone_size: many
d_call: .
j_call: TRBJ1-4
v_call: TRBV7-9
cdr3_aa: CASSLRQLNEKLFF
cdr3_nt: TGTGCCAGCAGCTTAAGACAGCTTAATGAAAAACTGTTTTTT

clone_size: few
d_call: .
j_call: TRBJ1-5
v_call: TRBV28
cdr3_aa: CASWGYSNQPQHF
cdr3_nt: TGTGCCAGTTGGGGGTATAGCAATCAGCCCCAGCATTTT

clone_size: .
d_call: .
j_call: TRBJ2-7
v_call: TRBV5-1
cdr3_aa: CASTDGSYEQYF
cdr3_nt: TGCGCCAGTACGGACGGTTCCTACGAGCAGTACTTC

clone_size: many
d_call: TRBD1
j_call: TRBJ1-2
v_call: TRBV29-1
cdr3_aa: CSASPRGQDGYTF
cdr3_nt: TGCAGCGCCAGCCCCAGGGGGCAGGATGGCTACACCTTC

clone_size: many
d_call: TRBD1
j_call: TRBJ2-4
v_call: TRBV18
cdr3_aa: CASSPPNRDSYKNIQYF
cdr3_nt: TGTGCCAGCTCACCACCGAACCGGGACAGCTACAAAAACATTCAGTACTTC

clone_size: .
d_call: TRBD1
j_call: TRBJ1-1
v_call: TRBV19
cdr3_aa: CASSTGRQGMNTEAFF
cdr3_nt: TGTGCCAGTAGTACTGGCCGACAGGGGATGAACACTGAAGCTTTCTTT

clone_size: many
d_call: .
j_call: TRBJ2-7
v_call: TRBV28
cdr3_aa: CASSTAGRGSYEQYF
cdr3_nt: TGTGCCAGCAGTACCGCGGGACGGGGGTCCTACGAGCAGTACTTC

clone_size: many
d_call: TRBD1
j_call: TRBJ2-7
v_call: TRBV15
cdr3_aa: CATSRDRGTYEQYF
cdr3_nt: TGTGCCACCAGCAGGGACAGGGGAACCTACGAGCAGTACTTC

clone_size: many
d_call: .
j_call: TRBJ1-2
v_call: TRBV4-2
cdr3_aa: CASSPRGSYGYTF
cdr3_nt: TGTGCCAGCAGCCCGAGGGGGTCCTATGGCTACACCTTC

clone_size: .
d_call: TRBD2
j_call: TRBJ2-1
v_call: TRBV5-1
cdr3_aa: CASTFSGSSYNEQFF
cdr3_nt: TGCGCCAGCACCTTTAGCGGGAGCTCCTACAATGAGCAGTTCTTC

clone_size: .
d_call: .
j_call: TRBJ1-2
v_call: TRBV18
cdr3_aa: CASSPGETYGYTF
cdr3_nt: TGTGCCAGCTCACCAGGGGAGACCTATGGCTACACCTTC

clone_size: many
d_call: .
j_call: TRBJ2-4
v_call: TRBV7-9
cdr3_aa: CASSLTVGNIQYF
cdr3_nt: TGTGCCAGCAGCTTGACAGTTGGGAACATTCAGTACTTC

clone_size: many
d_call: .
j_call: TRBJ2-1
v_call: TRBV6-2/TRBV6-3
cdr3_aa: CASSLLRYNEQFF
cdr3_nt: TGTGCCAGCAGTTTATTGCGGTACAATGAGCAGTTCTTC

clone_size: few
d_call: .
j_call: TRBJ2-7
v_call: TRBV5-1
cdr3_aa: CASSLSRTTYEQYF
cdr3_nt: TGCGCCAGCAGCTTATCACGGACTACCTACGAGCAGTACTTC

clone_size: few
d_call: TRBD1
j_call: TRBJ2-7
v_call: TRBV25-1
cdr3_aa: CASSVPSGTESYEQYF
cdr3_nt: TGTGCCAGCAGTGTGCCGTCCGGGACAGAAAGCTACGAGCAGTACTTC

clone_size: few
d_call: TRBD1
j_call: TRBJ1-2
v_call: TRBV19
cdr3_aa: CASSLGTGPPYGYTF
cdr3_nt: TGTGCCAGTAGTCTCGGGACAGGGCCTCCCTATGGCTACACCTTC

clone_size: .
d_call: TRBD1
j_call: TRBJ1-2
v_call: TRBV6-6
cdr3_aa: CASSTLPGQGARGYTF
cdr3_nt: TGTGCCAGCAGTACCCTCCCGGGACAGGGGGCGCGTGGCTACACCTTC

clone_size: many
d_call: .
j_call: TRBJ1-1
v_call: TRBV27
cdr3_aa: CASSLRLGSTEAFF
cdr3_nt: TGTGCCAGCAGTTTGAGGCTGGGTAGTACTGAAGCTTTCTTT

clone_size: many
d_call: .
j_call: TRBJ2-2
v_call: TRBV14
cdr3_aa: CASSHRGNTGELFF
cdr3_nt: TGTGCCAGCAGCCACAGGGGTAACACCGGGGAGCTGTTTTTT

clone_size: many
d_call: TRBD1
j_call: TRBJ2-2
v_call: TRBV7-2
cdr3_aa: CASSLKRGRNTGELFF
cdr3_nt: TGTGCCAGCAGCTTAAAAAGGGGGCGGAACACCGGGGAGCTGTTTTTT

clone_size: once
d_call: .
j_call: TRBJ1-5
v_call: TRBV23-1
cdr3_aa: CASSQHPDRGVQPQHF
cdr3_nt: TGCGCCAGCAGTCAGCATCCCGACCGTGGTGTTCAGCCCCAGCATTTT

clone_size: .
d_call: .
j_call: TRBJ2-7
v_call: TRBV28
cdr3_aa: CASMRREQGKNEQYF
cdr3_nt: TGTGCCAGCATGAGAAGAGAACAGGGCAAAAACGAGCAGTACTTC

clone_size: many
d_call: .
j_call: TRBJ2-7
v_call: TRBV5-1
cdr3_aa: CASSLVAGNIYEQYF
cdr3_nt: TGCGCCAGCAGCTTGGTGGCAGGGAATATCTACGAGCAGTACTTC

clone_size: once
d_call: TRBD1
j_call: TRBJ1-6
v_call: TRBV3-1
cdr3_aa: CASSQAGQGPPLHF
cdr3_nt: TGTGCCAGCAGCCAAGCGGGACAGGGCCCACCCCTCCACTTT

clone_size: many
d_call: .
j_call: TRBJ1-4
v_call: TRBV12-3/TRBV12-4
cdr3_aa: CASSSFSRGSNEKLFF
cdr3_nt: TGTGCCAGCTCCTCATTCTCCAGGGGATCTAATGAAAAACTGTTTTTT

clone_size: many
d_call: .
j_call: TRBJ2-7
v_call: TRBV25-1
cdr3_aa: CASRSTDSYEQYF
cdr3_nt: TGTGCCAGCAGATCGACAGACTCCTACGAGCAGTACTTC

clone_size: many
d_call: TRBD1
j_call: TRBJ2-1
v_call: TRBV27
cdr3_aa: CASSFAGQGADEQFF
cdr3_nt: TGTGCCAGCAGTTTCGCCGGACAGGGGGCAGATGAGCAGTTCTTC

clone_size: many
d_call: .
j_call: TRBJ2-3
v_call: TRBV3-1
cdr3_aa: CASSHGTDTQYF
cdr3_nt: TGTGCCAGCAGCCATGGCACAGATACGCAGTATTTT

clone_size: many
d_call: TRBD2
j_call: TRBJ2-7
v_call: TRBV2
cdr3_aa: CASKFSSGGEQYF
cdr3_nt: TGTGCCAGCAAGTTTTCTAGCGGAGGCGAGCAGTACTTC

clone_size: few
d_call: .
j_call: TRBJ2-7
v_call: TRBV7-6
cdr3_aa: CASSIAGDEQYF
cdr3_nt: TGTGCCAGCAGCATCGCAGGGGACGAGCAGTACTTC

clone_size: many
d_call: TRBD1
j_call: TRBJ2-7
v_call: TRBV7-9
cdr3_aa: CASSWTGSSYEQYF
cdr3_nt: TGTGCCAGCAGCTGGACAGGAAGCTCCTACGAGCAGTACTTC

clone_size: .
d_call: .
j_call: TRBJ2-7
v_call: TRBV12-3/TRBV12-4
cdr3_aa: CASSFSGPIYF
cdr3_nt: TGTGCCAGCAGTTTCTCGGGGCCGATCTACTTC

clone_size: many
d_call: .
j_call: TRBJ2-2
v_call: TRBV19
cdr3_aa: CASSIPPISTGELFF
cdr3_nt: TGTGCCAGTAGTATCCCTCCTATCTCGACCGGGGAGCTGTTTTTT

clone_size: many
d_call: .
j_call: TRBJ2-1
v_call: TRBV7-3
cdr3_aa: CASSLTGGRQEEQFF
cdr3_nt: TGTGCCAGCAGCTTAACGGGGGGGCGGCAGGAGGAGCAGTTCTTC

clone_size: many
d_call: TRBD2
j_call: TRBJ2-2
v_call: TRBV20-1
cdr3_aa: CSATRTSGMAGELFF
cdr3_nt: TGCAGTGCTACTCGGACTAGCGGGATGGCCGGGGAGCTGTTTTTT

clone_size: .
d_call: .
j_call: TRBJ1-6
v_call: TRBV2
cdr3_aa: CASSFGRNNSPLHF
cdr3_nt: TGTGCCAGCAGTTTCGGACGGAATAATTCACCCCTCCACTTT

clone_size: many
d_call: .
j_call: TRBJ1-1
v_call: TRBV19
cdr3_aa: CASSTLTGYLEAFF
cdr3_nt: TGTGCCAGTAGTACCCTGACAGGATACCTTGAAGCTTTCTTT

clone_size: .
d_call: .
j_call: TRBJ1-5
v_call: TRBV6-8
cdr3_aa: CASSEMGARGQPQHF
cdr3_nt: TGTGCCAGCAGTGAAATGGGGGCGCGGGGTCAGCCCCAGCATTTT

clone_size: medium-sized
d_call: .
j_call: TRBJ2-3
v_call: TRBV11-2
cdr3_aa: CASSLGRFTDTQYF
cdr3_nt: TGTGCCAGCAGCTTGGGACGGTTCACAGATACGCAGTATTTT

clone_size: many
d_call: TRBD2
j_call: TRBJ2-5
v_call: TRBV4-2
cdr3_aa: CASSQSTSGGIQETQYF
cdr3_nt: TGTGCCAGCAGCCAATCGACTAGCGGGGGAATCCAAGAGACCCAGTACTTC

clone_size: .
d_call: .
j_call: TRBJ1-6
v_call: TRBV18
cdr3_aa: CASSPRGGVQNSPLHF
cdr3_nt: TGTGCCAGCTCACCACGCGGGGGCGTGCAAAATTCACCCCTCCACTTT

clone_size: few
d_call: TRBD1
j_call: TRBJ2-2
v_call: TRBV5-1
cdr3_aa: CASSIRTGRTGELFF
cdr3_nt: TGCGCCAGCAGCATCAGGACAGGGAGGACCGGGGAGCTGTTTTTT

clone_size: many
d_call: TRBD2
j_call: TRBJ2-3
v_call: TRBV6-4
cdr3_aa: CASSNLAGGTQYF
cdr3_nt: TGTGCCAGCAGTAACCTAGCGGGAGGGACGCAGTATTTT

clone_size: few
d_call: .
j_call: TRBJ1-5
v_call: TRBV27
cdr3_aa: CASSLGPHQPQHF
cdr3_nt: TGTGCCAGCAGTCTCGGACCCCATCAGCCCCAGCATTTT

clone_size: many
d_call: TRBD2
j_call: TRBJ2-7
v_call: TRBV5-5
cdr3_aa: CASSISGRAQDEQYF
cdr3_nt: TGTGCCAGCAGCATTAGCGGGAGGGCCCAGGACGAGCAGTACTTC

clone_size: many
d_call: TRBD1
j_call: TRBJ2-4
v_call: TRBV10-3
cdr3_aa: CASGQGSFDIQYF
cdr3_nt: TGTGCCTCGGGACAGGGGAGTTTCGACATTCAGTACTTC

clone_size: many
d_call: .
j_call: TRBJ1-2
v_call: TRBV12-3/TRBV12-4
cdr3_aa: CASTPRFLGGYTF
cdr3_nt: TGTGCCAGCACCCCTCGCTTTTTGGGGGGCTACACCTTC

clone_size: .
d_call: .
j_call: TRBJ2-5
v_call: TRBV7-9
cdr3_aa: CASSTGGGETQYF
cdr3_nt: TGTGCCAGCAGTACCGGAGGGGGGGAGACCCAGTACTTC

clone_size: many
d_call: .
j_call: TRBJ2-5
v_call: TRBV14
cdr3_aa: CASSQERSGATQYF
cdr3_nt: TGTGCCAGCAGCCAAGAGAGGTCGGGGGCCACCCAGTACTTC

clone_size: many
d_call: .
j_call: TRBJ2-1
v_call: TRBV5-1
cdr3_aa: CASSLVPGGMEFF
cdr3_nt: TGCGCCAGCAGCTTGGTTCCTGGTGGGATGGAGTTCTTC

clone_size: many
d_call: TRBD1
j_call: TRBJ1-1
v_call: TRBV7-9
cdr3_aa: CASSRTGANEAFF
cdr3_nt: TGTGCCAGCAGCAGGACAGGGGCGAATGAAGCTTTCTTT